Each of the 8 T cell receptor beta chains below was sequenced from the same sample in a study of early stage breast cancer tumors. Clones were sequenced by immunoSEQ multiplex PCR, and TCRdb holds only the in-frame ones, with some missing. Among approximately 30,000 clones listed, roughly 55% were seen once. Sequenced: breast tumor tissue. The receptors derive from a person aged 50-59 years with breast cancer.

This clone has only a few counts. V and J are TRBV13 and TRBJ1-1; 7 nucleotides agree with TRBD1. Germline V gives CDR1 PRHDT, CDR2 FYEKMQ (reference sequence). Trimming cost V 5 bases and J 4 bases; bases outside gene matches: 7. CDR3 size: 14 residues. The CDR3 spells CASSEQGRTTEAFF. The DNA for the CDR3 is TGTGCCAGCAGCGAACAGGGGAGGACCACTGAAGCTTTCTTT.

J is TRBJ2-7 and V is TRBV7-2, with D unclear. With 0 bases removed from V and 8 bases from J, the gap between germline ends came to 8 bases. Germline-derived CDR1 and CDR2 are SGHTA and FQGNSA. The CDR3 covers 12 residues. CDR3 residues: CASSLALEKQYF. The CDR3 bases are TGTGCCAGCAGCTTAGCGCTCGAAAAGCAGTACTTC.

V usage is TRBV7-9 and J usage is TRBJ2-1; perhaps TRBD2 as D (6 bases). V shed 5 bases and J shed 0 bases, with 20 bases lying between them. The germline CDR1 and CDR2 sequences are SEHNR and FQNEAQ (reference sequence). The CDR3 length is 18 residues. The CDR3 region is CASSPNRGLVSSYNEQFF. Here the CDR3 DNA reads TGTGCCAGCAGCCCTAATAGGGGACTCGTAAGCTCCTACAATGAGCAGTTCTTC.

The J gene is TRBJ2-2, the V gene TRBV27; 8 bases are shared with TRBD1. CDR1 is MNHEY, CDR2 SMNVEV, per germline (reference sequence). J was trimmed by 7 bases and V by 8 bases; bases with no gene match: 15. The CDR3 is made up of 16 amino acids. CDR3 nucleotide sequence: TGTGCCAGCGGGAAATGGGAGACAGGGGTCGGCGGGGAGCTGTTTTTT. Encoded protein: CASGKWETGVGGELFF.

This clone has only one observation. The rearrangement joins TRBV25-1 to TRBJ2-5; possible D gene TRBD2, 6 bases. There are 15 residues in the CDR3. Per germline, CDR1 MGHDK and CDR2 SYGVNS. V lost 3 bases to trimming and J lost 2 bases, with 13 bases between them. CDR3 DNA sequence: TGTGCCAGCAGTGATCTTCGGAGGGCTCAAGAGACCCAGTACTTC. It codes for CASSDLRRAQETQYF.

The V gene is TRBV5-5, the J gene TRBJ2-3; D unclear. Germline V lookup: CDR1 SGHKS, CDR2 YYEKEE (reference sequence). V was shortened by 4 bases and J by 2 bases, with 14 bases between the two germline ends. The CDR3 totals 15 residues. Here the CDR3 DNA reads TGTGCCAGCAGCCCTTCGGCGGTATTCACAGATACGCAGTATTTT. Protein sequence: CASSPSAVFTDTQYF.

This clone has just a few counts. This chain uses TRBV6-1 with TRBJ2-7, with D possibly called TRBD1 or TRBD2 (6 bases each). Trimming cost V 6 bases and J 4 bases, with 16 bases left between them. In germline, CDR1 is MNHNS, CDR2 SASEGT. This CDR3 is 14 amino acids long. In DNA form, the CDR3 reads TGTGCCAGCAGCTCCGGGGGCAACCTATACGAGCAGTACTTC. Protein sequence: CASSSGGNLYEQYF.

The rearrangement uses TRBV30 and TRBJ2-7; D unresolved. The CDR3 runs to 12 residues. The V end lost 3 bases, the J end lost 4 bases, and 10 bases lay between the germline ends. Germline V gene data show CDR1 as GTSNPN and CDR2 as SVGIG (reference sequence). This chain's CDR3 is CAWSRLGYEQYF. The CDR3 DNA sequence: TGTGCCTGGAGCCGTTTGGGGTACGAGCAGTACTTC.